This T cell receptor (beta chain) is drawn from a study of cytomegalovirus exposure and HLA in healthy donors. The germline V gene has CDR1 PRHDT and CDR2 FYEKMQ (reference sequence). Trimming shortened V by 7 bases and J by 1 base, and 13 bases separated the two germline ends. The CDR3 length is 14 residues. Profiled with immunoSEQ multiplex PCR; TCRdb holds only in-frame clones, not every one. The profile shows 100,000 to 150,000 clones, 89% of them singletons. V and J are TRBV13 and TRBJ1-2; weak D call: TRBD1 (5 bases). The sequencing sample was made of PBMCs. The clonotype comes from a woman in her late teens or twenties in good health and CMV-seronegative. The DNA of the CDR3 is TGTGCCAGCACTGACATCCAGGGTAACTATGGCTACACCTTC. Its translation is CASTDIQGNYGYTF.